This T cell receptor beta chain was found in a study of vaccination and CD4 T cells after COVID-19. Sample treatment: roughly 11-day PBMC culture with coronavirus spike peptide pools or control peptides (ViraFEST assay). As to this clonotype: Its antigen is not identified.

The Oncomine TCR Beta short-read assay sequenced DNA from cultured CD4+ T cells. TCRdb used MiXCR to reprocess the PCR reads, holding one entry per CDR3 protein. The table includes more than 20,000 distinct CDR3 sequences, 43% detected once. The CDR3 has 13 amino acids. Trimming pared 4 bases from V and 3 bases from J, leaving 10 bases between. The rearrangement links TRBV12-3 or TRBV12-4 to TRBJ2-7; weak D call: TRBD2 (6 bases). Material: CD4+ T cells from blood, cultured in vitro. This clonotype was sampled from a human donor who had recovered from COVID-19. This chain's CDR3 is CASSSGLYYEQYF. In DNA form, the CDR3 reads TGTGCCAGCAGTTCGGGACTCTACTACGAGCAGTACTTC.